Listed here are 14 T cell receptor beta chains from one sample, sequenced in a study of early T cells in non-severe SARS-CoV-2 infection. One entry per CDR3 protein results from TCRdb running MiXCR on the 5' RACE reads. This sample yields 50,000 to 65,000 distinct CDR3 sequences, of which around 13% are seen a single time; around 3.9% belongs to the top ten. Source material: whole blood. These receptors were obtained from an adult who was a healthcare worker with PCR-confirmed SARS-CoV-2 infection or an uninfected control (not recorded which).

The V gene is TRBV12-5, the J gene TRBJ2-3; 11 positions match TRBD2. This CDR3 region has 18 residues. Germline assignment: CDR1 LGHNT and CDR2 FRNRAP. V dropped 0 bases and J dropped 2; count of bases not matched to a gene: 7. The CDR3 coding sequence is TGTGCTAGTGGTTTGGTACTCGTAGCGGGGGGGCCCACAGATACGCAGTATTTT. This translates into CASGLVLVAGGPTDTQYF.

This clonotype was detected ten times or more. This chain uses TRBV29-1 with TRBJ1-1, with D possibly being TRBD1 (5 bases). Germline CDR1 is SQVTM and CDR2 is ANQGSEA. The CDR3 sequence is 13 residues long. Trimming took off 7 bases at V and 3 bases at J, with 15 bases between the two ends. CDR3 nucleotides: TGCAGCGCTGGGGCTCAGGGATACACTGAAGCTTTCTTT. Protein sequence: CSAGAQGYTEAFF.

This clonotype was counted many times. This sequence joins TRBV2 and TRBJ2-7; either TRBD1 or TRBD2 may fit D (5 bases each). Deletions cut 0 bases from V and 5 bases from J, with 11 bases between. The CDR3 has 14 amino acids. Germline V lookup: CDR1 SNHLY, CDR2 FYNNEI. CDR3 protein: CASSEAPGAHEQYF. CDR3 nucleotide sequence: TGTGCCAGCAGTGAAGCTCCCGGGGCCCACGAGCAGTACTTC. The whole variable domain, remainder taken from reference TRBV2 and TRBJ2-7, is EPEVTQTPSHQVTQMGQEVILRCVPISNHLYFYWYRQILGQKVEFLVSFYNNEISEKSEIFDDQFSVERPDGSNFTLKIRSTKLEDSAMYFCASSEAPGAHEQYFGPGTRLTVT.

This clonotype was recorded at least ten times. The chain recombines TRBV11-2 with TRBJ2-2; the match to TRBD2 covers 13 bases. Per the germline V gene, CDR1 is SGHAT and CDR2 is FQNNGV. CDR3 length: 16 amino acids. Losses at the gene ends were 5 bases for V and 5 bases for J; bases not matched to a gene: 5. CDR3 protein: CASSRLAGGETGELFF. The CDR3 region has the DNA TGTGCCAGCAGCCGACTAGCGGGGGGCGAAACCGGGGAGCTGTTTTTT.

This clonotype has only a few counts. The rearrangement links TRBV7-9 to TRBJ1-5; the D gene is possibly TRBD1 (6 bases). CDR3 length: 15 residues. Trimming took off 5 bases at V and 3 bases at J, with 14 bases between the two ends. Looked up from germline, CDR1 is SEHNR and CDR2 is FQNEAQ (reference sequence). The chain's CDR3 is CASSPGTPPNQPQHF. The CDR3 nucleotides are TGTGCCAGCAGCCCCGGGACACCTCCCAATCAGCCCCAGCATTTT.

The V call is TRBV28, the J call TRBJ1-3; D not certain. CDR1 is MDHEN and CDR2 is SYDVKM in the germline V gene. V lost 3 bases to trimming and J lost 0 bases, with 9 bases between them. The CDR3 sequence is 15 residues long. The CDR3, as DNA: TGTGCCAGCAGTTTCGCTCCGAGCTCTGGAAACACCATATATTTT. Translating gives CASSFAPSSGNTIYF.

This clonotype appeared many times. The chain links TRBV12-3 or TRBV12-4 to TRBJ1-1; D is uncertain. The CDR3 is 12 amino acids. Trimming stripped 1 base from V and 1 base from J, with 1 base between. The CDR3 DNA follows: TGTGCCAGCAGTTTAGGGAACACTGAAGCTTTCTTT. Its translation is CASSLGNTEAFF.

This clonotype was recorded a few times. The chain recombines TRBV20-1 with TRBJ1-2, with D unclear. The ends were cut back, 5 bases at V and 3 bases at J, with 19 bases in the middle. Germline V gene sequence: CDR1 DFQATT, CDR2 SNEGSKA (reference sequence). The CDR3 spans 15 residues. CDR3 sequence reads: CSALSDSGRDYGYTF. In nucleotides, the CDR3 is TGCAGTGCTCTATCCGACTCCGGGAGGGACTATGGCTACACCTTC.

This clonotype was detected ten times or more. V gene TRBV7-9 combines with J gene TRBJ2-3, with 7 bases identical to TRBD1. The ends lost 5 bases at V and 0 bases at J; junction bases unmatched: 23. This CDR3 is 21 amino acids long. Per germline, CDR1 SEHNR and CDR2 FQNEAQ (reference sequence). CDR3 sequence (DNA): TGTGCCAGCAGCAAAGGGGGCCTGCTGAGCCACGCAGGTGTTAGCACAGATACGCAGTATTTT. It encodes CASSKGGLLSHAGVSTDTQYF.

The sample holds a few counts of this clonotype. J is TRBJ1-2 and V is TRBV29-1; D not resolved. Germline V gives CDR1 SQVTM, CDR2 ANQGSEA. The CDR3 is made up of 11 amino acids. V lost 2 bases to trimming and J lost 1 base, with 2 bases between them. The CDR3 reads CSVENNYGYTF. In DNA form, the CDR3 reads TGCAGCGTTGAAAATAACTATGGCTACACCTTC.

This clonotype has just a few counts. V usage is TRBV6-1 and J usage is TRBJ2-7; TRBD1 agrees at 12 bases. Germline V gives CDR1 MNHNS, CDR2 SASEGT. V gave up 5 bases and J gave up 6 bases; unmatched junction bases: 5. The CDR3 is made up of 14 amino acids. CDR3: CASSSGTGGLEQYF. DNA for the CDR3: TGTGCCAGCAGTTCCGGGACAGGGGGCCTCGAGCAGTACTTC.

The J gene is TRBJ1-1, the V gene TRBV4-2; D gene ambiguous. The germline CDR1 and CDR2 sequences are LGHNA and YNFKEQ. The CDR3 totals 12 residues. Between the trimmed V and J ends, which lost 0 bases and 4 bases, there was a span of 3 bases. The CDR3 sequence: CASSQDRTEAFF. The CDR3, as DNA: TGTGCCAGCAGCCAAGATCGCACTGAAGCTTTCTTT.

This clonotype was recorded many times. The chain employs TRBV4-1 and TRBJ1-1, with TRBD1 matching 9 bases. CDR1 is MGHRA and CDR2 is YSYEKL in the germline V gene. There are 16 residues in the CDR3. The V and J ends lost 1 base and 4 bases, in that order; junction bases with no gene match: 7. This chain's CDR3 is CASSQGTGTGPTEAFF. DNA of the CDR3: TGCGCCAGCAGCCAAGGAACCGGGACAGGGCCCACTGAAGCTTTCTTT.

This clonotype was seen a handful of times. The rearrangement uses TRBV5-6 and TRBJ2-5; the D call may be TRBD1 or TRBD2 (5 bases each). This CDR3 contains 14 residues. V was clipped by 4 bases and J by 2 bases, with 12 bases between them. In germline, CDR1 is SGHDT, CDR2 YYEEEE. The CDR3 is CASSVPGAQETQYF. In nucleotides, the CDR3 is TGTGCCAGCAGCGTTCCCGGGGCTCAAGAGACCCAGTACTTC.